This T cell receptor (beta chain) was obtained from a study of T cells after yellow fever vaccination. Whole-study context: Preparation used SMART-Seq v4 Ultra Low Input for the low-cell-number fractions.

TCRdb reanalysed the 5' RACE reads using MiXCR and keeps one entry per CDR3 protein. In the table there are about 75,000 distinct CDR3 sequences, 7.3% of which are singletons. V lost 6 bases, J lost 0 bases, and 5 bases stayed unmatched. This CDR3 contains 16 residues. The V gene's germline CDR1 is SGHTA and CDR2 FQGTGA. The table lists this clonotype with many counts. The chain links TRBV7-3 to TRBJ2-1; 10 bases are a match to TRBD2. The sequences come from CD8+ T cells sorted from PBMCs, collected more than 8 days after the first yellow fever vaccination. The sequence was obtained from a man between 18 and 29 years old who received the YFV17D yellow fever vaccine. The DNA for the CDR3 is TGTGCCAGCAGTGAAGCGGGGGGGCTCTCCTACAATGAGCAGTTCTTC. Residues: CASSEAGGLSYNEQFF.